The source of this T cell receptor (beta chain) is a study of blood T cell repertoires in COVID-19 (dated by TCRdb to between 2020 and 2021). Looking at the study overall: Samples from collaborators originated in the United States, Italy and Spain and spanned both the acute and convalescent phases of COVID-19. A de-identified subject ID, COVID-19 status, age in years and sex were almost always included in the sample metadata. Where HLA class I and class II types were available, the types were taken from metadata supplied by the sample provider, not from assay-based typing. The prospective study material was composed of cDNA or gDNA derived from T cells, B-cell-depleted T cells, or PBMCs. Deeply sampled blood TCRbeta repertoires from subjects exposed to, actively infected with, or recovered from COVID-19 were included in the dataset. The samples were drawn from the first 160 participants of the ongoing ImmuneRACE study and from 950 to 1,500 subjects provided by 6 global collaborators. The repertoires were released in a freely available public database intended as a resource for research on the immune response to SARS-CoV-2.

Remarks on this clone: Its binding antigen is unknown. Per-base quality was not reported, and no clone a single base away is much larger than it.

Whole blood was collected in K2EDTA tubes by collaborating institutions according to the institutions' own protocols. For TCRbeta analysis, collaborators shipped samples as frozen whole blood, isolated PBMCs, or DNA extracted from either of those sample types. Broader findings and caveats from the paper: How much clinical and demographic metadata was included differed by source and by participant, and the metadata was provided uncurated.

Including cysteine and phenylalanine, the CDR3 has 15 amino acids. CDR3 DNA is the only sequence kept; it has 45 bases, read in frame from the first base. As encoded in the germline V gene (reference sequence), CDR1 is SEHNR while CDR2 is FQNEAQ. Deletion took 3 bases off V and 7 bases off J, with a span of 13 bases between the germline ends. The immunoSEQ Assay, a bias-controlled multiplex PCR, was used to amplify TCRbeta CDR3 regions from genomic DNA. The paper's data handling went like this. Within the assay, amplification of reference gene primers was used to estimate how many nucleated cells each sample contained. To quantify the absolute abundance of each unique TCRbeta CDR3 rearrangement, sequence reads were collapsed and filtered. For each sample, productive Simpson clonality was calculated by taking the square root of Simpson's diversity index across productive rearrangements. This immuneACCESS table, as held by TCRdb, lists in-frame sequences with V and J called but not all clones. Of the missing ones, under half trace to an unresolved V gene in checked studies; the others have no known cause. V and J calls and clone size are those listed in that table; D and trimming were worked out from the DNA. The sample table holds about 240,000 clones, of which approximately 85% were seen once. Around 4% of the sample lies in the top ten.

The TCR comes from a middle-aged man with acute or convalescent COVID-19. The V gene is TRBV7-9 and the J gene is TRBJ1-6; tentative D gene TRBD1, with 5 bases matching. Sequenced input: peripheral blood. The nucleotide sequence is TGTGCCAGCAGCTTCCGGGGGGGGGACAATTCACCCCTCCACTTT. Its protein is CASSFRGGDNSPLHF.